These 26 T cell receptor beta chains share one sample of origin, sequenced in a study of T cell clonotyping in hematopoietic cell transplantation. Method: immunoSEQ multiplex PCR; TCRdb's copy keeps in-frame clones and lacks some. The sample holds about 41,000 clones, 85% seen once. Specified time point: recipient sample about 28 days before transplant, after cytoreduction. The sample in question was peripheral blood mononuclear cells, obtained before stem cell transplant. These receptors all stem from a man in his sixties with acute myeloid leukemia. Some clones in this sample may be carry-over from other donors' samples.

The V gene is TRBV29-1, the J gene TRBJ2-7; 7 bases line up with TRBD1. CDR1 is SQVTM, CDR2 ANQGSEA, per germline. V lost 4 bases and J lost 2; bases outside the gene matches: 5. The CDR3 extends over 13 amino acids. CDR3 nucleotides: TGCAGCGTTGCACAGGGGAGCACCTACGAGCAGTACTTC. It yields the protein CSVAQGSTYEQYF.

As to this clone: The junction and the germline gene differ at one end; a read error may be behind it. The chain carries TRBV5-1 and TRBJ2-3; TRBD2 aligns across 11 bases. The CDR3 spans 12 residues. Germline V lookup: CDR1 SGHRS, CDR2 YFSETQ. The CDR3 DNA reads as TGCGCCAGCAGCCCTACTAGCGGGGGTCCGGATTTT. Protein sequence: CASSPTSGGPDF.

The chain links TRBV18 to TRBJ2-5; D is perhaps TRBD2 (6 bases). The CDR3 spans 13 residues. Deletions cut 3 bases from V and 2 bases from J, with 7 bases between. Germline values: CDR1 KGHSH, CDR2 LQKENI. The CDR3 sequence: CASSPGLQETQYF. The CDR3 DNA reads as TGTGCCAGCTCACCGGGACTTCAAGAGACCCAGTACTTC.

V is TRBV9 and J is TRBJ2-7, with D tentatively TRBD1 or TRBD2 (5 bases each). CDR3 length equals 15 residues. Germline lookup yields CDR1 SGDLS and CDR2 YYNGEE. With 0 bases removed from V and 2 bases from J, the gap between germline ends came to 12 bases. CDR3 in amino acids: CASSVDPGRTYEQYF. The CDR3 nucleotides are TGTGCCAGCAGCGTAGATCCGGGACGGACCTACGAGCAGTACTTC.

This clone was observed a handful of times. The genes are TRBV25-1 and TRBJ1-2; D perhaps matches TRBD1 (5 bases). CDR1 and CDR2 (germline): MGHDK, SYGVNS. Trimming removed 3 bases at V and 4 bases at J, with 15 bases between. CDR3 length: 15 residues. The CDR3 spells CASSDPAGRGYGYTF. Written as DNA, the CDR3 is TGTGCCAGCAGTGACCCCGCGGGAAGGGGCTATGGCTACACCTTC.

The chain carries TRBV2 and TRBJ2-5; 8 nucleotides match TRBD2. Trimming at V came to 6 bases and at J to 5 bases, leaving 11 bases not matched to a gene. The CDR3 runs to 15 residues. Germline V gene sequence: CDR1 SNHLY, CDR2 FYNNEI. The CDR3 nucleotides read TGTGCCAGCAGGATGGAACGGGGGGGCCTGGAGACCCAGTACTTC. Protein product: CASRMERGGLETQYF.

The chain has TRBV6-5 and TRBJ1-1; the D is unclear. V lost 6 bases, J lost 3 bases, and 11 bases lay in between. This CDR3 has 13 amino acids. Germline CDR1 reads MNHEY; CDR2 reads SVGAGI. In DNA, the CDR3 is TGTGCCAGCAGCTGGGGAAGGGACACTGAAGCTTTCTTT. Its translation: CASSWGRDTEAFF.

The J gene is TRBJ2-7, the V gene TRBV6-1; D possibly corresponds to TRBD2 (7 bases). The CDR3 has 15 residues. The germline V and J ends were trimmed by 7 bases and 1 base, with 17 bases remaining between them. Per germline, CDR1 MNHNS and CDR2 SASEGT. The chain's CDR3 is CASIKGGAGSYEQYF. CDR3 in DNA: TGTGCCAGCATTAAAGGGGGGGCAGGGTCCTACGAGCAGTACTTC.

This sequence joins TRBV10-3 and TRBJ2-7; D might be TRBD1 or TRBD2, each matching 6 bases. Germline CDR1 is ENHRY and CDR2 is SYGVKD. The germline V and J ends were trimmed by 2 bases and 2 bases, with 16 bases remaining between them. CDR3 length equals 16 residues. The CDR3 DNA follows: TGTGCCATCAGTGAGAGGGGGACCGGGACTGCCTACGAGCAGTACTTC. It is translated as CAISERGTGTAYEQYF.

This rearrangement joins TRBV6-5 to TRBJ2-7, with no clear D. Trimming took off 0 bases at V and 6 bases at J, with 12 bases between the two ends. CDR3 size: 14 residues. Germline V gives CDR1 MNHEY, CDR2 SVGAGI. This chain's CDR3 is CASSYSPGLGEQYF. CDR3 sequence (DNA): TGTGCCAGCAGTTACTCGCCCGGGTTGGGCGAGCAGTACTTC.

CDR3 residues: CASSFSRVESYEQYF. The CDR3 nucleotides are TGCGCCAGCAGCTTTTCCAGGGTAGAGTCCTACGAGCAGTACTTC. The chain recombines TRBV5-1 with TRBJ2-7; D perhaps matches TRBD1 (5 bases). Per the germline V gene, CDR1 is SGHRS and CDR2 is YFSETQ. The V gene lost 2 bases and the J gene lost 1 base, with 13 bases spanning the gap. The CDR3 length is 15 residues.

This clone was picked up one time. The J gene is TRBJ2-7, the V gene TRBV11-1, with D tentatively TRBD2 (6 bases). The CDR3 loop spans 13 amino acids. Per germline, CDR1 SGHAT and CDR2 FQDESV (reference sequence). V gave up 6 bases and J gave up 5 bases, with 14 bases separating them. CDR3 sequence (DNA): TGTGCCAGCAGGGGCCTTCCGGGGGACGAGCAGTACTTC. It encodes CASRGLPGDEQYF. The variable domain in full, with the rest retrieved from reference TRBV11-1 and TRBJ2-7, is EAEVAQSPRYKITEKSQAVAFWCDPISGHATLYWYRQILGQGPELLVQFQDESVVDDSQLPKDRFSAERLKGVDSTLKIQPAELGDSAMYLCASRGLPGDEQYFGPGTRLTVT.

This sequence joins TRBV19 and TRBJ1-6, with TRBD1 matching over 10 bases. The junction had 10 bases not matched to a gene; V was cut back by 4 bases and J by 13 bases. The CDR3 is 15 amino acids. CDR1 and CDR2 from the germline V gene are LNHDA and SQIVND (reference sequence). The CDR3 sequence: CASSTTPGQGNPLHF. The CDR3 DNA sequence: TGTGCCAGTAGTACTACCCCGGGACAGGGGAATCCCCTCCACTTT.

This chain uses TRBV6-5 with TRBJ2-1; D is perhaps TRBD1 or TRBD2 (5 bases each). The CDR3 has 15 residues. Trimming pared 5 bases from V and 7 bases from J, leaving 18 bases between. Looked up from germline, CDR1 is MNHEY and CDR2 is SVGAGI. DNA of the CDR3: TGTGCCAGCAGTAGCCCAGGGAGAGGGTTGAATGAGCAGTTCTTC. It specifies CASSSPGRGLNEQFF.

V and J are TRBV5-1 and TRBJ2-7, with TRBD1 matching over 9 bases. Trimming took 2 bases from V and 3 from J; bases not matched to a gene: 12. This CDR3 contains 17 residues. CDR1 is SGHRS and CDR2 is YFSETQ in the germline V gene. The CDR3 loop reads CASSLLSGTGLFYEQYF. DNA for the CDR3: TGCGCCAGCAGCTTATTATCTGGGACAGGGTTATTCTACGAGCAGTACTTC.

The V and J genes are TRBV2 and TRBJ1-5, with TRBD1 identical over 7 bases. The CDR3 sequence is 13 residues long. The germline gives CDR1 SNHLY, CDR2 FYNNEI. V trimming: 5 bases; J trimming: 4 bases; junction bases outside the gene matches: 2. This CDR3 reads CASSTTGNQPQHF. CDR3 coding DNA: TGTGCCAGCAGTACGACAGGGAATCAGCCCCAGCATTTT.

The chain carries TRBV4-3 and TRBJ1-6; D not resolved. Germline V gives CDR1 LGHNA, CDR2 YSLEER. V lost 0 bases and J 0 bases, leaving 12 bases between the germline ends. The CDR3 loop spans 18 amino acids. In nucleotides, the CDR3 is TGCGCCAGCAGCCAAGAGGGTCAGCTGAGCTCCTATAATTCACCCCTCCACTTT. Encoded protein: CASSQEGQLSSYNSPLHF.

V usage is TRBV28 and J usage is TRBJ1-1; D gene unclear. The ends were cut back, 2 bases at V and 7 bases at J, with 14 bases in the middle. The CDR3 contains 14 residues. Germline values: CDR1 MDHEN, CDR2 SYDVKM. The DNA for the CDR3 is TGTGCCAGCAGTTTACCCCAGGCGCAAGATGAAGCTTTCTTT. This sequence encodes CASSLPQAQDEAFF.

This clone was observed a single time. CDR3 residues: CASKLGVNTEAFF. The CDR3 DNA is TGTGCCAGTAAACTCGGGGTGAACACTGAAGCTTTCTTT. This rearrangement joins TRBV19 to TRBJ1-1; D gene uncertain. This CDR3 is 13 amino acids long. Germline lookup yields CDR1 LNHDA and CDR2 SQIVND (reference sequence). The V end was cut by 7 bases, the J end by 0 bases, with 9 bases between.

CDR3 in DNA: TGTGCCATCAGCCAGGGAGCGAACACCGGGGAGCTGTTTTTT. This sequence encodes CAISQGANTGELFF. V is TRBV10-3 and J is TRBJ2-2; D tentatively reads TRBD1 or TRBD2 (5 bases each). This CDR3 comprises 14 residues. The V gene's germline CDR1 is ENHRY and CDR2 SYGVKD. Trimming shortened V by 6 bases and J by 0 bases, and 8 bases separated the two germline ends.

The chain joins TRBV4-1 to TRBJ2-2, with D tentatively TRBD2 (6 bases). Trimming removed 2 bases from V and 5 bases from J, with 9 bases in between. Germline CDR1 MGHRA, CDR2 YSYEKL. The CDR3 is made up of 14 amino acids. CDR3 in amino acids: CASSQPRGTGELFF. CDR3 DNA: TGCGCCAGCAGCCAACCTCGGGGGACCGGGGAGCTGTTTTTT.

This clone was seen more than once but under ten times. The chain couples TRBV7-6 to TRBJ2-2; D remains ambiguous. The CDR3 runs to 13 residues. Trimming removed 3 bases at V and 3 bases at J, with 5 bases between. In germline, CDR1 is SGHVS, CDR2 FNYEAQ. This CDR3 reads CASSFKDTGELFF. CDR3 DNA sequence: TGTGCCAGCAGCTTTAAGGACACCGGGGAGCTGTTTTTT. The full variable domain, in which reference TRBV7-6 and TRBJ2-2 provide the parts outside the CDR3, is GAGVSQSPRYKVTKRGQDVALRCDPISGHVSLYWYRQALGQGPEFLTYFNYEAQQDKSGLPNDRFSAERPEGSISTLTIQRTEQRDSAMYRCASSFKDTGELFFGEGSRLTVL.

The rearrangement uses TRBV27 and TRBJ2-2, with D unresolved. The CDR3 consists of 13 residues. CDR1 is MNHEY and CDR2 is SMNVEV in the germline V gene (reference sequence). V dropped 4 bases and J dropped 7 bases, with 10 bases sitting between them. As DNA, the CDR3 is TGTGCCAGCAGTTCGACTTCCCGCGGGGAGCTGTTTTTT. Amino acids: CASSSTSRGELFF.

The chain is built from TRBV28 and TRBJ1-2; D is unclear. The germline V gene encodes CDR1 MDHEN and CDR2 SYDVKM. V was trimmed by 3 bases and J by 4 bases, leaving 12 bases between them. CDR3 length equals 14 residues. For the CDR3, the DNA is TGTGCCAGCAGTTTTAGGGTCCGGGGCTATGGCTACACCTTC. The encoded protein is CASSFRVRGYGYTF.

V is TRBV19 and J is TRBJ1-2, with 12 nucleotides matching TRBD1. The germline V gene has CDR1 LNHDA and CDR2 SQIVND (reference sequence). Trimming took 5 bases from V and 8 from J; bases not matched to a gene: 9. The CDR3 loop spans 15 amino acids. This CDR3 reads CASSGPGQGALGYTF. The CDR3 nucleotides read TGTGCCAGTAGTGGACCGGGACAGGGGGCATTGGGCTACACCTTC.

This clone came up a few times. The chain links TRBV2 to TRBJ1-1; D not resolved. The CDR3 consists of 13 residues. Germline CDR1 and CDR2: SNHLY and FYNNEI. V lost 6 bases and J lost 3, with 11 bases in between. The CDR3 protein is CASSPRWDTEAFF. In nucleotides, the CDR3 is TGTGCCAGCAGCCCCCGTTGGGACACTGAAGCTTTCTTT. The full variable domain, its missing parts supplied by reference TRBV2 and TRBJ1-1, is EPEVTQTPSHQVTQMGQEVILRCVPISNHLYFYWYRQILGQKVEFLVSFYNNEISEKSEIFDDQFSVERPDGSNFTLKIRSTKLEDSAMYFCASSPRWDTEAFFGQGTRLTVV.